These T cell receptor beta chains were read from a single sample in a study of molecular identifiers for immune sequencing clone quantification. TCRdb redid the calling of the PCR reads with MiXCR, one entry per CDR3 protein. The sample consists of 7,500 to 10,000 distinct CDR3 sequences, approximately 15% of them appearing once. The material sequenced was naive CD8+ T cells from blood, with Jurkat cell RNA spiked in. The receptors stem from a human donor in good health. Some libraries in this study had Jurkat cell RNA spiked in. Both conserved end residues are part of each CDR3. A D gene is named only where the DNA matches it firmly. For some rows the clone size is stated as once, few or many, or as a class when expanded; others skip it.

v_call,clone_size,j_call,d_call,cdr3_nt,cdr3_aa
TRBV29-1,medium-sized,TRBJ2-3,TRBD2,TGCAGCGTAACGACTAGCGGGAGGTTTTTGAATACGCAGTATTTT,CSVTTSGRFLNTQYF
TRBV2,many,TRBJ2-2,TRBD1,TGTGCCAGCAAAGGACAGGGAGAAGTCAACACCGGGGAGCTGTTTTTT,CASKGQGEVNTGELFF
TRBV30,medium-sized,TRBJ2-2,NA,TGTGCCTGGAGTCCCTGGGCAGGGGTCAACACCGGGGAGCTGTTTTTT,CAWSPWAGVNTGELFF
TRBV2,medium-sized,TRBJ2-5,TRBD2,TGTGCCAGCAGTGAAGTTGGGGGACTAGCGAACTTC,CASSEVGGLANF
TRBV12-3/TRBV12-4,NA,TRBJ2-1,NA,TGTGCCAGCACCACCCCGTCAGGGGCGCCGTTCTTC,CASTTPSGAPFF
TRBV28,many,TRBJ2-1,NA,TGTGCCAGCAGTTCCCCGCCGGATGAGCAGTTCTTC,CASSSPPDEQFF
TRBV7-6,many,TRBJ2-7,NA,TGTGCCAGCAGCTTAATAGTTGGGGACCACGAGCAGTACTTC,CASSLIVGDHEQYF
TRBV9,medium-sized,TRBJ1-1,NA,TGTGCCAGCAGCTCCCGGAGCGGGCTTGATCCACGAATGAACACTGAAGCTTTCTTT,CASSSRSGLDPRMNTEAFF
TRBV12-3/TRBV12-4,medium-sized,TRBJ1-1,TRBD1,TGTGCCAACTCCAAGGGACAGGGTACCACTGAAGCTTTCTTT,CANSKGQGTTEAFF
TRBV2,NA,TRBJ2-5,NA,TGTGCCAGCAGTGGCGGACGGGGAACGGAGACCCAGTACTTC,CASSGGRGTETQYF
TRBV29-1,medium-sized,TRBJ2-7,TRBD2,TGCAGCGTTCGTAGCGGGAGAGATTATTCCTACGAGCAGTACTTC,CSVRSGRDYSYEQYF
TRBV5-4,many,TRBJ2-1,TRBD2,TGTGCCAGCAGCCTGGCTGGCGCGGGGGAGGACAATGAGCAGTTCTTC,CASSLAGAGEDNEQFF
TRBV5-6,many,TRBJ2-7,NA,TGTGCCAGCAGCTGGGAGAATTACGAGCAGTACTTC,CASSWENYEQYF
TRBV7-6,many,TRBJ2-1,NA,TGTGCCAGCAGCTGGGGAAGAGGCGATGAGCAGTTCTTC,CASSWGRGDEQFF
TRBV7-9,medium-sized,TRBJ2-2,TRBD1,TGTGCCAGCAGCTTCCCCCGGGACAGGGAAGGTGGGGAGCTGTTTTTT,CASSFPRDREGGELFF
TRBV6-2/TRBV6-3,many,TRBJ2-7,TRBD2,TGTGCCAGCCAGGGACTAGCGAGGGTCGAGCAGTACTTC,CASQGLARVEQYF
TRBV27,NA,TRBJ2-5,NA,TGTGCCAGCAGTTCATTAGACCAAGAGACCCAGTACTTC,CASSSLDQETQYF
TRBV27,medium-sized,TRBJ2-3,NA,TGTGCCAGCAGTTTATCGCCCCCCACAGATACGCAGTATTTT,CASSLSPPTDTQYF
TRBV14,many,TRBJ2-1,TRBD1,TGTGCCAGCAGCCCGAACAGGGGGCGCACCTACAATGAGCAGTTCTTC,CASSPNRGRTYNEQFF
TRBV28,many,TRBJ2-1,TRBD2,TGTGCCAGCAGCCCTGGACTAGCGGGAGGGAACAATGAGCAGTTCTTC,CASSPGLAGGNNEQFF
TRBV4-3,medium-sized,TRBJ2-7,NA,TGCGCCAGCAGCCAAGCCCGGACGGGTAGGTCCTACGAGCAGTACTTC,CASSQARTGRSYEQYF
TRBV12-3/TRBV12-4,many,TRBJ1-2,NA,TGTGCCAGCAGCCCCCTGTGGGGTATCTATGGCTACACCTTC,CASSPLWGIYGYTF
TRBV27,medium-sized,TRBJ1-1,TRBD1,TGTGCCAGCAGTCCACTGAACGCACAGGGGGCTGTTAGCACTGAAGCTTTCTTT,CASSPLNAQGAVSTEAFF
TRBV5-4,medium-sized,TRBJ2-3,TRBD2,TGTGCCAGCAGCGTTAGCGGGGGGGCCGCAGATACGCAGTATTTT,CASSVSGGAADTQYF
TRBV7-5,NA,TRBJ2-3,NA,NA,CISVPAVLKPGTSRSTDTQYF
TRBV11-2,medium-sized,TRBJ2-4,NA,TGTGCCAGCAGCTCCCAGGGGGCCAAAAACATTCAGTACTTC,CASSSQGAKNIQYF
TRBV10-2,medium-sized,TRBJ2-3,TRBD1,TGCGCCAGCAGTGAGAACAGGGGGCGTAGAGATACGCAGTATTTT,CASSENRGRRDTQYF
TRBV3-1,many,TRBJ2-5,TRBD2,TGTGCCAGCAGCCAAGGGACTAGCGGGGGAGTGTACCAAGAGACCCAGTACTTC,CASSQGTSGGVYQETQYF
TRBV19,medium-sized,TRBJ2-3,NA,TGTGCCACTGAGACTAGCACAGATACGCAGTATTTT,CATETSTDTQYF
TRBV27,many,TRBJ2-1,NA,TGTGCCAGCAGTTTGAGAGCGGACAATGAGCAGTTCTTC,CASSLRADNEQFF
TRBV28,medium-sized,TRBJ2-7,TRBD1,TGTGCCAGTAAGACAGGGTCCTACGAGCAGTACTTC,CASKTGSYEQYF
TRBV11-2,few,TRBJ2-2,NA,TGTGCCAGCAGCTTGTTACCTACCACCGGGGAGCTGTTTTTT,CASSLLPTTGELFF
TRBV6-2/TRBV6-3,medium-sized,TRBJ2-7,NA,TGTGCCAGCAGTGCTAGCTACGAGCAGTACTTC,CASSASYEQYF
TRBV27,NA,TRBJ2-1,TRBD2,TGTGCCAGCAGTTTAGGGGGACTAGCGGGGGGGGGTGAGCAGTTCTTC,CASSLGGLAGGGEQFF
TRBV5-1,many,TRBJ2-7,NA,TGCGCCAGCAGCTTTCTAGCGAGCCGGCAGGACGAGCAGTACTTC,CASSFLASRQDEQYF